The source of this TCR beta chain is a study of OX40 agonist ivuxolimab in advanced cancers. Sample share makes this clone medium-sized. Some clones are missing from TCRdb's copy, which holds only in-frame ones; the method was immunoSEQ multiplex PCR. Of 34,000 or so clones in the sample, 65% to 90% were seen once. The material was CD4+ or CD8+ T cells sorted from blood, obtained in a trial of the OX40 agonist ivuxolimab. The sequence came from an adult with an advanced solid tumor such as melanoma, head and neck, liver or kidney cancer.

The CDR3 coding sequence is TGTGCCAGTAGTACCGGGTTCCCGTATGGCTACACCTTC. Translating gives CASSTGFPYGYTF. The V gene is TRBV19, the J gene TRBJ1-2; D remains ambiguous. V lost 4 bases and J 5 bases, leaving 11 bases between the germline ends. This CDR3 contains 13 residues. Germline V gene data show CDR1 as LNHDA and CDR2 as SQIVND (reference sequence).